One TCR beta chain is described in this entry. These data come from a study of blood T cells in healthy people across ages. Primed by a sample-barcoded 5' primer and a J-beta primer mix, a second PCR proceeded for 7 to 11 cycles. One entry per CDR3 protein, called by TCRdb with MiXCR from the 5' RACE reads. The table shows 700,000 or so distinct CDR3 sequences, with 40% to 45% occurring only once. Germline CDR1 DFQATT, CDR2 SNEGSKA (reference sequence). The V and J ends lost 7 bases and 1 base, in that order; junction bases with no gene match: 5. The CDR3 sequence is 13 residues long. The sample comprised blood. The chain uses TRBV20-1 and TRBJ2-3, with 7 nucleotides matching TRBD2. The origin of this receptor is an elderly man in good health. The CDR3 DNA is TGCAGTGGGCGGGAGTGGGGCACAGATACGCAGTATTTT. As protein: CSGREWGTDTQYF.